One and the same sample provided the 28 T cell receptor beta chains below, sequenced in a study of cytomegalovirus exposure and HLA in healthy donors. 60 Vbeta and 13 Jbeta primers were used in PCR. Repertoires were generated with immunoSEQ multiplex PCR, while TCRdb's copy carries only in-frame clones and drops some. The repertoire holds some 160,000 clones, with 77% as singletons. The sample consisted of PBMCs. Source of these receptors: a woman in her twenties or thirties in good health and CMV-seronegative.

A few counts support this clone. The J gene is TRBJ1-5, the V gene TRBV6-1; D is perhaps TRBD1 (5 bases). The CDR3 length is 14 residues. The V gene lost 2 bases and the J gene lost 2 bases, with 7 bases spanning the gap. Germline V lookup: CDR1 MNHNS, CDR2 SASEGT. In DNA, the CDR3 is TGTGCCAGCAGTGAATGGGGGGGCAATCAGCCCCAGCATTTT. Translated: CASSEWGGNQPQHF.

This CDR3 reads CASSYRCNSPLHF. The CDR3 bases are TGCGCCAGCAGCTACAGGTGCAATTCACCCCTCCACTTT. The rearrangement links TRBV23-1 to TRBJ1-6; possibly TRBD1 for D (5 bases). TRBV23-1 carries the ORF label, with uncertain function. CDR3 length: 13 amino acids. Trimming left V 6 bases short and J 7 bases short, with 10 bases between.

The rearrangement links TRBV6-1 to TRBJ2-7; D may be TRBD1 (7 bases). V lost 1 base to trimming and J lost 5 bases, with 18 bases between them. The CDR3 totals 16 residues. Germline CDR1 and CDR2: MNHNS and SASEGT. The CDR3 DNA reads as TGTGCCAGCAGTGAAGTAGTCAGGGGGGAACTTGACGAGCAGTACTTC. Its protein is CASSEVVRGELDEQYF.

The chain couples TRBV28 to TRBJ2-3, with 10 bases matching TRBD2. CDR3 size: 15 residues. Germline CDR1 and CDR2: MDHEN and SYDVKM. With 6 bases clipped from V and 3 bases from J, the junction kept 6 bases outside the gene matches. DNA for the CDR3: TGTGCCAGCAGCCGGACTAGCGGACAAACAGATACGCAGTATTTT. It specifies CASSRTSGQTDTQYF.

The chain carries TRBV5-1 and TRBJ1-3; D perhaps matches TRBD1 (6 bases). The ends were cut back, 0 bases at V and 0 bases at J, with 10 bases in the middle. There are 16 residues in the CDR3. Looked up from germline, CDR1 is SGHRS and CDR2 is YFSETQ. The CDR3 spells CASSLGQANSGNTIYF. Written as DNA, the CDR3 is TGCGCCAGCAGCTTGGGACAGGCCAACTCTGGAAACACCATATATTTT.

J is TRBJ1-2 and V is TRBV27; 7 nucleotides line up with TRBD1. This CDR3 is 15 amino acids long. In germline, CDR1 is MNHEY, CDR2 SMNVEV (reference sequence). Unmatched junction bases numbered 13, after V lost 5 bases and J lost 7 bases. The CDR3 sequence is CASSPLRGNHPGYTF. The CDR3 DNA sequence: TGTGCCAGCAGTCCCCTCAGGGGGAACCATCCTGGCTACACCTTC.

The J gene is TRBJ2-5, the V gene TRBV2; a weak D match, TRBD2 (7 bases). Germline-derived CDR1 and CDR2 are SNHLY and FYNNEI. V shed 8 bases and J shed 4 bases, with 17 bases lying between them. The CDR3 runs 14 residues. The CDR3 DNA sequence: TGTGCCAGCCTAAGGGCGGGGGCGGGAGAGACCCAGTACTTC. Its translation: CASLRAGAGETQYF. Variable domain in full (rest from reference TRBV2 and TRBJ2-5): EPEVTQTPSHQVTQMGQEVILRCVPISNHLYFYWYRQILGQKVEFLVSFYNNEISEKSEIFDDQFSVERPDGSNFTLKIRSTKLEDSAMYFCASLRAGAGETQYFGPGTRLLVL.

The chain links TRBV7-8 to TRBJ2-7; D possibly corresponds to TRBD1 (5 bases). Deletions cut 5 bases from V and 3 bases from J, with 11 bases between. The CDR3 spans 13 residues. In germline, CDR1 is SGHVS, CDR2 FQNEAQ. CDR3 in DNA: TGTGCCAGCAGCGGACACCTCGTCTACGAGCAGTACTTC. Its protein is CASSGHLVYEQYF.

This clone was detected a few times. This chain links TRBV7-7 with TRBJ2-3, with TRBD1 identical over 11 bases. Looked up from germline, CDR1 is SSHAT and CDR2 is FNYEAQ (reference sequence). With 5 bases clipped from V and 5 bases from J, the junction kept 6 bases outside the gene matches. The CDR3 is made up of 15 amino acids. CDR3 bases: TGTGCCAGCAGCCTTGGGACAGGGGGAATAGATACGCAGTATTTT. It yields the protein CASSLGTGGIDTQYF.

The genes are TRBV6-5 and TRBJ2-7; TRBD1 is a possible D gene (6 bases). V dropped 5 bases and J dropped 0 bases, with 11 bases sitting between them. The CDR3 runs 14 residues. Germline assignment: CDR1 MNHEY and CDR2 SVGAGI. The CDR3 nucleotides read TGTGCCAGCAGTCGGGACACCACCTCCTACGAGCAGTACTTC. It specifies CASSRDTTSYEQYF.

The table lists this clone with a few counts. This chain uses TRBV29-1 with TRBJ2-2; TRBD1 matches 7 bases. Germline V lookup: CDR1 SQVTM, CDR2 ANQGSEA. This CDR3 comprises 15 residues. V lost 6 bases to trimming and J lost 0 bases; unmatched junction nucleotides: 7. The CDR3 sequence is CSVAGTASNTGELFF. The CDR3 coding sequence is TGCAGCGTGGCCGGGACAGCATCGAACACCGGGGAGCTGTTTTTT.

This clone was detected only a few times. This chain links TRBV7-8 with TRBJ1-5, with D perhaps TRBD1 (6 bases). Germline CDR1 and CDR2: SGHVS and FQNEAQ. The CDR3 contains 15 residues. V lost 3 bases to trimming and J lost 2 bases, with 11 bases between them. CDR3 sequence: CASSFRDTRNQPQHF. The CDR3 nucleotides are TGTGCCAGCAGCTTCCGGGACACCCGCAATCAGCCCCAGCATTTT.

This clone showed up just once. This chain connects TRBV7-9 to TRBJ2-7; no definite D call. The CDR3 sequence is 12 residues long. Trimming cost V 1 base and J 3 bases, with 4 bases left between them. CDR1 and CDR2 (germline): SEHNR, FQNEAQ (reference sequence). The CDR3 sequence: CASSLVNYEQYF. In nucleotides, the CDR3 is TGTGCCAGCAGCTTAGTAAACTACGAGCAGTACTTC.

This rearrangement joins TRBV7-2 to TRBJ1-5; D might be TRBD1 (6 bases). The CDR3 contains 16 residues. The V end lost 5 bases, the J end lost 3 bases, and 17 bases lay between the germline ends. Germline CDR1 reads SGHTA; CDR2 reads FQGNSA. CDR3 nucleotide sequence: TGTGCCAGCAGCCGGGGGGGCAGGGTAGACAATCAGCCCCAGCATTTT. It is translated as CASSRGGRVDNQPQHF.

V is TRBV4-1 and J is TRBJ2-7; D may be TRBD1 (5 bases). The germline V gene encodes CDR1 MGHRA and CDR2 YSYEKL. The CDR3 sequence is 16 residues long. Trimming stripped 1 base from V and 0 bases from J, with 13 bases between. Here the CDR3 reads CASSQGDRFSSYEQYF. CDR3 DNA: TGCGCCAGCAGCCAAGGCGACAGATTTAGCTCCTACGAGCAGTACTTC.

A word on this clone: An end of the junction does not agree with germline; a read error may underlie this. This sequence joins TRBV4-1 and TRBJ1-2; no reliable D call. Germline CDR1 reads MGHRA; CDR2 reads YSYEKL. CDR3 length equals 14 residues. The CDR3 is CASSQEPGMDGYPF. CDR3 nucleotides: TGCGCCAGCAGCCAAGAACCGGGTATGGATGGCTACCCCTTC.

The chain couples TRBV30 to TRBJ1-3; TRBD1 might be the D (5 bases). The CDR3 runs 13 residues. Germline V gives CDR1 GTSNPN, CDR2 SVGIG (reference sequence). V gave up 1 base and J gave up 3 bases, with 7 bases separating them. CDR3 sequence reads: CAWSGGGGNTIYF. CDR3 DNA: TGTGCCTGGAGTGGGGGCGGTGGAAACACCATATATTTT.

The chain has TRBV19 and TRBJ2-3; 7 bases agree with TRBD1. The CDR3 runs to 13 residues. Germline trimming cut 6 bases from V and 10 bases from J; bases unmatched to any gene: 10. Germline V CDR1 and CDR2: LNHDA, SQIVND (reference sequence). The CDR3 region has the DNA TGTGCCAGTAGCGAACGGACAGGACGGGCGCAGTATTTT. It specifies CASSERTGRAQYF.

The V call is TRBV9, the J call TRBJ2-7; TRBD2 matches at 7 bases. Per germline, CDR1 SGDLS and CDR2 YYNGEE. With 4 bases clipped from V and 4 bases from J, the junction kept 14 bases outside the gene matches. This CDR3 spans 16 amino acids. This CDR3 reads CASSPQAATSTYEQYF. The DNA for the CDR3 is TGTGCCAGCAGCCCCCAGGCCGCGACTAGCACTTACGAGCAGTACTTC.

The chain links TRBV5-1 to TRBJ2-3, with TRBD2 matching 7 bases. This CDR3 is built from 17 residues. CDR1 is SGHRS, CDR2 YFSETQ, per germline. The junction had 14 bases not matched to a gene; V was cut back by 4 bases and J by 3 bases. This chain's CDR3 is CASSIRLAGGGTDTQYF. Written as DNA, the CDR3 is TGCGCCAGCAGCATCCGACTAGCCGGGGGAGGGACAGATACGCAGTATTTT.

As DNA, the CDR3 is TGTGCCAGCAGTGGTGGGACAAATCAGCCCCAGCATTTT. Translated, it gives CASSGGTNQPQHF. The genes are TRBV6-1 and TRBJ1-5, with a possible D match to TRBD1 (6 bases). V was cut by 4 bases and J by 4 bases, with 8 bases left in between. This CDR3 has 13 residues. CDR1 and CDR2 from the germline V gene are MNHNS and SASEGT.

The chain carries TRBV5-6 and TRBJ2-7; a possible D gene is TRBD1 (6 bases). V was shortened by 4 bases and J by 4 bases, with 6 bases between the two germline ends. The CDR3 is made up of 11 amino acids. Looked up from germline, CDR1 is SGHDT and CDR2 is YYEEEE. CDR3 nucleotides: TGTGCCAGCAGCCAGGGGTACGAGCAGTACTTC. Its protein is CASSQGYEQYF. Supplemented by reference TRBV5-6 and TRBJ2-7, the full variable domain reads DAGVTQSPTHLIKTRGQQVTLRCSPKSGHDTVSWYQQALGQGPQFIFQYYEEEERQRGNFPDRFSGHQFPNYSSELNVNALLLGDSALYLCASSQGYEQYFGPGTRLTVT.

The V gene is TRBV9, the J gene TRBJ2-4, with 9 nucleotides matching TRBD2. In germline, CDR1 is SGDLS, CDR2 YYNGEE. V trimming: 3 bases; J trimming: 4 bases; junction bases outside the gene matches: 5. The CDR3 consists of 15 residues. The CDR3 nucleotides are TGTGCCAGCAGCGCTGAGACTAGCGGAAAAAACATTCAGTACTTC. Translated, it gives CASSAETSGKNIQYF.

This rearrangement joins TRBV7-2 to TRBJ1-2, with 7 bases lining up with TRBD1. Germline trimming cut 2 bases from V and 7 bases from J; bases unmatched to any gene: 7. CDR3 size: 14 residues. Germline V gene sequence: CDR1 SGHTA, CDR2 FQGNSA. The chain's CDR3 is CASSLSWQGVGYTF. CDR3 nucleotides: TGTGCCAGCAGCTTATCGTGGCAGGGGGTTGGCTACACCTTC.

The chain employs TRBV4-2 and TRBJ2-3, with a possible D match to TRBD2 (5 bases). This CDR3 has 12 residues. V gave up 5 bases and J gave up 6 bases, with 9 bases separating them. In germline, CDR1 is LGHNA, CDR2 YNFKEQ. The CDR3 region has the DNA TGTGCCAGCAGCTCAACTAGGGATACGCAGTATTTT. It specifies CASSSTRDTQYF.

The rearrangement uses TRBV7-9 and TRBJ1-1, with 8 bases that match TRBD1. Germline V CDR1 and CDR2: SEHNR, FQNEAQ (reference sequence). After removal of 8 bases from V and 4 bases from J, the junction contained 3 bases not matched to a gene. This CDR3 has 12 residues. CDR3 sequence: CASGTGGTEAFF. The CDR3 DNA reads TGTGCCAGCGGAACAGGGGGCACTGAAGCTTTCTTT.

The CDR3 bases are TGTGCCAGCAGCCCTGTGACAGGGGGCGTAGGCACTGAAGCTTTCTTT. It specifies CASSPVTGGVGTEAFF. The genes are TRBV27 and TRBJ1-1; TRBD1 agrees at 10 bases. V trimming: 6 bases; J trimming: 4 bases; junction bases outside the gene matches: 11. Per germline, CDR1 MNHEY and CDR2 SMNVEV (reference sequence). The CDR3 is made up of 16 amino acids.

J is TRBJ2-1 and V is TRBV5-1; 7 bases agree with TRBD1. The germline gives CDR1 SGHRS, CDR2 YFSETQ. The ends lost 3 bases at V and 8 bases at J; junction bases unmatched: 8. CDR3 length equals 14 residues. DNA of the CDR3: TGCGCCAGCAGCTCAGGGGACAGTTTCCATGAGCAGTTCTTC. Translating gives CASSSGDSFHEQFF.